The clone carrying this T cell receptor (beta chain) has just a few counts. Its matching antigen is unknown. The record originates from a study of response to subunit inactivated influenza vaccine. Overall study results and limits: Few new T cells, the authors suggested, are recruited by each seasonal influenza vaccination.

The V and J ends lost 0 bases and 9 bases respectively, with 10 bases between them. Germline CDR1 reads GTSNPN; CDR2 reads SVGIG (reference sequence). The CDR3 sequence is 12 residues long. TCRdb independently ran MiXCR on the RT-PCR reads; one entry per CDR3 protein. The repertoire holds about 580,000 distinct CDR3 sequences, with 14% as singletons. The chain employs TRBV30 and TRBJ2-3; D is ambiguous. The source was PBMCs from blood, collected roughly 12 days after vaccination. This sequence originates from a man over 45 who received an inactivated influenza vaccine. The CDR3 loop reads CAWSVLTPTQYF. In DNA form, the CDR3 reads TGTGCCTGGAGTGTACTTACCCCCACGCAGTATTTT.